Presented here are 30 T cell receptor beta chains from one specimen sequenced in a study of blood T cells in healthy people across ages. PCR was performed a second time for roughly 7 to 12 cycles using a sample-barcoded 5' primer and a J-beta primer mix. TCRdb re-derived calls from the 5' RACE reads in MiXCR, one entry per CDR3 protein. The sample carries over a million distinct CDR3 sequences, less than 50% recorded once. The sequencing input was blood. The receptors were gathered from a woman aged 55-69 years in good health.

This clonotype was detected only a few times. The J gene is TRBJ2-7, the V gene TRBV25-1, with 9 positions matching TRBD2. Germline lookup yields CDR1 MGHDK and CDR2 SYGVNS. The CDR3 consists of 15 residues. The V gene end was trimmed by 4 bases and the J gene end by 3 bases; junction bases not matched to a gene: 7. CDR3 amino acids: CASSGERGVNYEQYF. The CDR3 bases are TGTGCCAGCAGTGGAGAGCGGGGGGTAAACTACGAGCAGTACTTC.

V and J are TRBV29-1 and TRBJ2-5; D might be TRBD1 (6 bases). Germline assignment: CDR1 SQVTM and CDR2 ANQGSEA. The CDR3 contains 13 residues. The germline V and J ends were trimmed by 8 bases and 1 base, with 14 bases remaining between them. The CDR3 protein is CSTSGQRQETQYF. In DNA, the CDR3 is TGCAGCACCTCAGGACAGCGCCAAGAGACCCAGTACTTC.

The sample holds many counts of this clonotype. The chain employs TRBV29-1 and TRBJ2-1, with TRBD2 matching 9 bases. Germline lookup yields CDR1 SQVTM and CDR2 ANQGSEA. This CDR3 is built from 16 residues. Losses at the gene ends were 0 bases for V and 10 bases for J; bases not matched to a gene: 13. CDR3 coding DNA: TGCAGCGTTGAAGATAGTCTAGCGGGGACCAATCCCGAGCAGTTCTTC. Translated, it gives CSVEDSLAGTNPEQFF.

The chain joins TRBV25-1 to TRBJ2-7; no clear D gene. From germline, CDR1 is MGHDK and CDR2 SYGVNS. V dropped 0 bases and J dropped 0 bases, with 6 bases sitting between them. The CDR3 covers 14 residues. The CDR3 DNA reads as TGTGCCAGCAGTGAATACGGCCGCTCCTACGAGCAGTACTTC. This translates into CASSEYGRSYEQYF.

The rearrangement joins TRBV12-3 or TRBV12-4 to TRBJ1-1, with D possibly being TRBD1 (5 bases). The length of the CDR3 is 15 residues. V was shortened by 5 bases and J by 5 bases, with 18 bases between the two germline ends. The CDR3 DNA reads TGTGCCAGCAGTGCTATGACGGGGGATCGGACTGAAGCTTTCTTT. Residues: CASSAMTGDRTEAFF.

The J gene is TRBJ2-1, the V gene TRBV20-1; possible D gene TRBD2, 6 bases. The CDR3 is made up of 14 amino acids. From germline, CDR1 is DFQATT and CDR2 SNEGSKA (reference sequence). V lost 4 bases to trimming and J lost 5 bases, with 15 bases between them. This CDR3 is CSATGLARNNEQFF. The CDR3 DNA sequence: TGCAGTGCTACTGGGCTAGCGAGAAACAATGAGCAGTTCTTC.

The chain is built from TRBV29-1 and TRBJ2-1; D gene uncertain. Germline V gene sequence: CDR1 SQVTM, CDR2 ANQGSEA. The CDR3 consists of 17 residues. V was trimmed by 0 bases and J by 2 bases, leaving 17 bases between them. The CDR3 protein is CSVEDRVGRPPYNEQFF. The DNA for the CDR3 is TGCAGCGTTGAAGATCGAGTCGGGCGGCCCCCCTACAATGAGCAGTTCTTC.

The chain links TRBV14 to TRBJ2-1; D tentatively fits TRBD1 or TRBD2 (6 bases each). Trimming shortened V by 1 base and J by 8 bases, and 18 bases separated the two germline ends. This CDR3 has 16 amino acids. Per the germline V gene, CDR1 is SGHDN and CDR2 is FVKESK. The CDR3 nucleotides are TGTGCCAGCAGCCAAGGATTAGGGGGGTCGTTCCATGAGCAGTTCTTC. The encoded protein is CASSQGLGGSFHEQFF.

The chain links TRBV20-1 to TRBJ2-7; weak D call: TRBD2 (5 bases). Germline V lookup: CDR1 DFQATT, CDR2 SNEGSKA (reference sequence). CDR3 length: 13 amino acids. Trimming left V 5 bases short and J 0 bases short, with 11 bases between. CDR3 region: CSAQDGISYEQYF. In nucleotides, the CDR3 is TGCAGTGCTCAGGACGGGATCTCCTACGAGCAGTACTTC.

The sample holds many counts of this clonotype. The genes are TRBV9 and TRBJ2-1; 9 positions match TRBD2. V lost 4 bases, J lost 4 bases, and 6 bases stayed unmatched. The CDR3 loop spans 15 amino acids. Germline V gives CDR1 SGDLS, CDR2 YYNGEE. The CDR3 sequence: CASSSRLAVYNEQFF. The CDR3, as DNA: TGTGCCAGCAGCTCCCGACTAGCGGTTTACAATGAGCAGTTCTTC.

The V gene is TRBV6-6, the J gene TRBJ1-6; D is undetermined. The CDR3 is made up of 14 amino acids. The V gene lost 6 bases and the J gene lost 10 bases, with 16 bases spanning the gap. CDR1 MNHNY and CDR2 SVGAGI come from the germline V gene (reference sequence). The CDR3 coding sequence is TGTGCCAGCAGCCCGAGACGGGTCGGATCACCCCTCCACTTT. It translates to CASSPRRVGSPLHF.

This clonotype was recorded a few times. The limits of the CDR3 on the DNA are not certain, so only TCRdb's listed CDR3 is given. The V call is TRBV7-5, the J call TRBJ2-7; no check of the table's D call, TRBD2, against the DNA was made. TRBV7-5 is marked as a pseudogene. The CDR3 totals 19 residues, both ends included. The CDR3 loop is CISVPEAHGKLAGFYEQYF.

The V call is TRBV7-9, the J call TRBJ2-3; 12 nucleotides agree with TRBD1. CDR1 is SEHNR and CDR2 is FQNEAQ in the germline V gene (reference sequence). Losses at the gene ends were 5 bases for V and 4 bases for J; bases not matched to a gene: 7. The CDR3 length is 16 residues. CDR3 DNA: TGTGCCAGCAGCGGGCCGGGACAGGGGGCGGCAGATACGCAGTATTTT. This translates into CASSGPGQGAADTQYF.

This chain joins TRBV20-1 and TRBJ2-3; TRBD2 matches at 11 bases. The germline gives CDR1 DFQATT, CDR2 SNEGSKA (reference sequence). The CDR3 consists of 15 residues. With V trimmed by 3 bases and J by 3 bases, 5 bases remained unmatched. The CDR3 is CSASETSGRTDTQYF. CDR3 DNA: TGCAGTGCTAGCGAAACTAGCGGGAGAACAGATACGCAGTATTTT.

The chain is built from TRBV20-1 and TRBJ2-3; D perhaps matches TRBD2 (5 bases). CDR3 size: 13 residues. With 8 bases removed from V and 2 bases from J, the gap between germline ends came to 14 bases. Germline V gene data show CDR1 as DFQATT and CDR2 as SNEGSKA (reference sequence). The CDR3 sequence: CSPLGRTTDTQYF. Here the CDR3 DNA reads TGCAGTCCTCTAGGGAGAACCACAGATACGCAGTATTTT.

This clonotype was counted a few times. The V and J genes are TRBV2 and TRBJ2-1, with D uncertain. Trimming removed 6 bases from V and 4 bases from J, with 13 bases in between. Germline assignment: CDR1 SNHLY and CDR2 FYNNEI. CDR3 length: 14 amino acids. The CDR3 here is CASSEVRVYNEQFF. DNA of the CDR3: TGTGCCAGCAGCGAGGTTAGGGTATACAATGAGCAGTTCTTC.

The V call is TRBV5-4, the J call TRBJ2-7, with a tentative D call TRBD2 (5 bases). The closer fit of TRBJ2-5 to the DNA end suggests the J call may be wrong. The CDR3 runs to 14 residues. Germline-derived CDR1 and CDR2 are SGHNT and YYREEE (reference sequence). The chain's CDR3 is CASSLARAQETQYF. The CDR3 coding sequence is TGTGCCAGCAGCTTGGCGAGGGCTCAGGAGACCCAGTACTTC.

This clonotype was observed many times. V and J are TRBV9 and TRBJ2-6; D unresolved. The germline CDR1 and CDR2 sequences are SGDLS and YYNGEE. V was cut by 3 bases and J by 2 bases, with 15 bases left in between. The length of the CDR3 is 17 residues. The CDR3 nucleotides are TGTGCCAGCAGCGGTACAAGGGAAGGGACTGGGGCCAACGTCCTGACTTTC. Amino acids: CASSGTREGTGANVLTF.

This chain joins TRBV20-1 and TRBJ2-1; D ambiguous. CDR3 length equals 12 residues. CDR1 and CDR2 (germline): DFQATT, SNEGSKA (reference sequence). CDR3 bases: TGCAGGGCAAACGGCCTGGGAAGCGAGCAGTTCTTC. Protein: CRANGLGSEQFF.

The rearrangement joins TRBV5-1 to TRBJ2-5, with 13 bases that match TRBD2. The CDR3 runs to 14 residues. Trimming at V came to 7 bases and at J to 4 bases, leaving 4 bases not matched to a gene. Germline V gives CDR1 SGHRS, CDR2 YFSETQ. Written as DNA, the CDR3 is TGCGCCAGCGGACTAGCGGGAGATGCAGAGACCCAGTACTTC. Amino acid sequence: CASGLAGDAETQYF.

At least ten counts were recorded for this clonotype. A read error may produce the germline difference seen at one junction end. The chain is built from TRBV12-3 or TRBV12-4 and TRBJ2-7; D may be TRBD1 or TRBD2 (5 bases each). The CDR3 sequence is 14 residues long. The chain's CDR3 is CASSLSGAGYEQYF. Written as DNA, the CDR3 is TGCGCCAGCAGCTTGTCTGGGGCGGGCTACGAGCAGTACTTC.

This chain joins TRBV4-2 and TRBJ1-4; D perhaps matches TRBD1 (5 bases). Trimming took 3 bases from V and 0 from J, leaving 14 bases between them. Germline V gene sequence: CDR1 LGHNA, CDR2 YNFKEQ. This CDR3 contains 17 residues. The CDR3 region has the DNA TGTGCCAGCAGCCATGGGGCCCCCCGGGCAACTAATGAAAAACTGTTTTTT. Encoded protein: CASSHGAPRATNEKLFF.

The chain is built from TRBV5-1 and TRBJ2-5; TRBD2 agrees at 7 bases. V shed 2 bases, J shed 4 bases, and the junction held 8 bases outside the gene matches. This CDR3 is 15 amino acids long. The germline CDR1 and CDR2 sequences are SGHRS and YFSETQ. For the CDR3, the DNA is TGCGCCAGCAGCTTAGGGACTAATAAGGCAGAGACCCAGTACTTC. As protein: CASSLGTNKAETQYF.

This clonotype has at least ten counts. In DNA, the CDR3 is TGTGCCAGCAGCCAAGGGGGTTACGAGCAGTACTTC. Its protein is CASSQGGYEQYF. V gene TRBV3-1 combines with J gene TRBJ2-7; D gene ambiguous. The CDR3 runs 12 residues. Germline values: CDR1 LGHDT, CDR2 YNNKEL (reference sequence). V lost 1 base, J lost 4 bases, and 5 bases lay in between.

The chain joins TRBV5-1 to TRBJ2-3, with D tentatively TRBD1 or TRBD2 (5 bases each). The CDR3 is 15 residues long. CDR1 is SGHRS and CDR2 is YFSETQ in the germline V gene. With 7 bases removed from V and 4 bases from J, the gap between germline ends came to 19 bases. The CDR3 loop reads CASGSRGRGPDTQYF. The CDR3 DNA reads as TGCGCCAGCGGGTCCCGAGGACGGGGCCCAGATACGCAGTATTTT.

This clonotype has more than one count but fewer than ten. The chain couples TRBV25-1 to TRBJ1-2; a weak D match, TRBD1 (6 bases). The V end was cut by 6 bases, the J end by 3 bases, with 8 bases between. Germline lookup yields CDR1 MGHDK and CDR2 SYGVNS. This CDR3 is 12 amino acids long. DNA for the CDR3: TGTGCCAGCAGCGCAGGGGACTATGGCTACACCTTC. Translated: CASSAGDYGYTF.

Notes on this clonotype: Its ends do not fully match the called genes, so a read error is possible. V is TRBV11-2 and J is TRBJ2-5; the D is unclear. Germline values: CDR1 SGHAT, CDR2 FQNNGV. The CDR3 is 13 amino acids. CDR3 nucleotide sequence: TGTGCCAGCAGCGTAGAGGTTTTGGAGACCCAGTACTTC. Translated: CASSVEVLETQYF.

The chain recombines TRBV15 with TRBJ2-5, with D perhaps matching TRBD2 (6 bases). V lost 1 base and J 1 base, leaving 16 bases between the germline ends. The CDR3 has 17 residues. Germline CDR1 LNHNV, CDR2 YYDKDF (reference sequence). The CDR3 DNA follows: TGTGCCACCAGCAGAGGTCCTGGGCGGGGAAGCCAAGAGACCCAGTACTTC. This sequence encodes CATSRGPGRGSQETQYF. The variable domain in full, completed from reference TRBV15 and TRBJ2-5, reads DAMVIQNPRYQVTQFGKPVTLSCSQTLNHNVMYWYQQKSSQAPKLLFHYYDKDFNNEADTPDNFQSRRPNTSFCFLDIRSPGLGDTAMYLCATSRGPGRGSQETQYFGPGTRLLVL.

This clonotype was seen only once. The chain links TRBV7-9 to TRBJ2-1; no reliable D call. Germline CDR1 is SEHNR and CDR2 is FQNEAQ (reference sequence). This CDR3 is built from 17 residues. With 0 bases removed from V and 5 bases from J, the gap between germline ends came to 17 bases. The CDR3 spells CASSLAQDGIMNNEQFF. CDR3 coding DNA: TGTGCCAGCAGCTTAGCTCAGGACGGAATAATGAACAATGAGCAGTTCTTC.

The J gene is TRBJ2-3, the V gene TRBV10-3; the D call may be TRBD1 or TRBD2 (5 bases each). V was cut by 2 bases and J by 1 base, with 13 bases left in between. The CDR3 is 16 residues long. Germline V gene sequence: CDR1 ENHRY, CDR2 SYGVKD. CDR3 DNA: TGTGCCATCAGTGAGAATCGGGGCCCGGGCACAGATACGCAGTATTTT. It specifies CAISENRGPGTDTQYF.